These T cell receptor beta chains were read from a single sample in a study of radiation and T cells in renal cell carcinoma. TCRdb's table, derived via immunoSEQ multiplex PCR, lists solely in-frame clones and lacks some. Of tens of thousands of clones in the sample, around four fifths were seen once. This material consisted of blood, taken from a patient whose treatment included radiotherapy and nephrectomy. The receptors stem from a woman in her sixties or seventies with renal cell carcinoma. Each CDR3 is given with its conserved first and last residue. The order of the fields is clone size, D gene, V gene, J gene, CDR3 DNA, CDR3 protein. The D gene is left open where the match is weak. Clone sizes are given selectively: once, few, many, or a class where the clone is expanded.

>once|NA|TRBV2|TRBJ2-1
TGTGCCAGCAGCGCCATTTCCCCCGCCAATGAGCAGTTCTTC
CASSAISPANEQFF
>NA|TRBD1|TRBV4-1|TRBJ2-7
TGCGCCAGCAGCCAAGCTAGGGGGCTGGACGAGCAGTACTTC
CASSQARGLDEQYF
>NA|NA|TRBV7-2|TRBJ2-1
TGTGCCAGCAGCTTACCCTCCTACAATGAGCAGTTCTTC
CASSLPSYNEQFF
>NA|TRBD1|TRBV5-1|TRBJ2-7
TGCGCCAGCACCGGACAGGGGGCCCACGAGCAGTACTTC
CASTGQGAHEQYF
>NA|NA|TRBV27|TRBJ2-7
TGTGCCAGCAAAAAGGGTACCTACGAGCAGTACTTC
CASKKGTYEQYF
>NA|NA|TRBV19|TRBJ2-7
TGTGCCAGTAGTACGGGGAGGACCTACGAGCAGTACTTC
CASSTGRTYEQYF
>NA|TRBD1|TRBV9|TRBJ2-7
TGTGCCAGCAGCGTCTCGAGTCAAGGGACAGGGAGCTTAGAGCAGTACTTC
CASSVSSQGTGSLEQYF
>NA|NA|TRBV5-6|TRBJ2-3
TGTGCCAGCAGCTTGCTGGGATTAGATACGCAGTATTTT
CASSLLGLDTQYF
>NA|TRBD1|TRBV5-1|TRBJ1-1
TGCGCCAGCAGCCCCCAGGGACAGGGGAGTCGTACTGAAGCTTTCTTT
CASSPQGQGSRTEAFF
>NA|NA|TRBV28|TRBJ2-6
TGTGCCAGCAGTCCTTGGGACTCTGGGGCCAACGTCCTGACTTTC
CASSPWDSGANVLTF
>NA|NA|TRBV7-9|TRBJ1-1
TGTGCCAGCAGCTCCCCGAGGGGATGGACTGAAGCTTTCTTT
CASSSPRGWTEAFF
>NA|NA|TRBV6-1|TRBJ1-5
TGTGCCAGCAGTGAAGCGCTCCTCCCGATGACGGGTATGGGACAGCCCCAGCATTTT
CASSEALLPMTGMGQPQHF
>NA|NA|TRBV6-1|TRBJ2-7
TGTGCCAGCAGTGAAAGCTCCTACGAGCAGTACTTC
CASSESSYEQYF
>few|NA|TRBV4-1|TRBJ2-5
TGCGCCAGCAGCCAAGTGGTGCTGGCGGAAGAAGGAGAGACCCAGTACTTC
CASSQVVLAEEGETQYF
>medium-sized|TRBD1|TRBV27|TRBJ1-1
TGTGCCAGCAGTTTATACAGGGGTGAGGCTTTCTTT
CASSLYRGEAFF
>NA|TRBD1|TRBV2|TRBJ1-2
TGTGCCAGCAGTGGACAGGGGTGGGATGGCTACACCTTC
CASSGQGWDGYTF
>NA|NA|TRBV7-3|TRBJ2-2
TGTGCCAGCAGCTTAATCGGTCAGGGTTACACCGGGGAGCTGTTTTTT
CASSLIGQGYTGELFF
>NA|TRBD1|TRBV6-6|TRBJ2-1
TGTGCCGGCACCGCCAGAGGACAGGGGTGGAATGAGCAGTTCTTC
CAGTARGQGWNEQFF